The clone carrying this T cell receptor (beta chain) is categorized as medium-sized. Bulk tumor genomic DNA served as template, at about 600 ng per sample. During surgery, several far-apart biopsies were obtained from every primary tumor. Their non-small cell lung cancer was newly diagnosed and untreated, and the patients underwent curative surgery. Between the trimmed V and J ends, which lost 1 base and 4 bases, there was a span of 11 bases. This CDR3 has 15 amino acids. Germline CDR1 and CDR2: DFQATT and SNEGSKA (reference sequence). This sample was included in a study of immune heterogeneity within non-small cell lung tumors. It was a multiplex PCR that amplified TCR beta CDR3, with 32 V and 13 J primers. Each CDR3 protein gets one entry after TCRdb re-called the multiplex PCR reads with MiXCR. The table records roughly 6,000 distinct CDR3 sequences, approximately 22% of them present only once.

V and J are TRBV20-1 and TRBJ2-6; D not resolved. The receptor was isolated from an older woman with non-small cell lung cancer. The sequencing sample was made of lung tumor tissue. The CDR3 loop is CSARGYRAGANVLTF. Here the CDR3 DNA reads TGCAGTGCTAGAGGTTACAGAGCGGGGGCCAACGTCCTGACTTTC.